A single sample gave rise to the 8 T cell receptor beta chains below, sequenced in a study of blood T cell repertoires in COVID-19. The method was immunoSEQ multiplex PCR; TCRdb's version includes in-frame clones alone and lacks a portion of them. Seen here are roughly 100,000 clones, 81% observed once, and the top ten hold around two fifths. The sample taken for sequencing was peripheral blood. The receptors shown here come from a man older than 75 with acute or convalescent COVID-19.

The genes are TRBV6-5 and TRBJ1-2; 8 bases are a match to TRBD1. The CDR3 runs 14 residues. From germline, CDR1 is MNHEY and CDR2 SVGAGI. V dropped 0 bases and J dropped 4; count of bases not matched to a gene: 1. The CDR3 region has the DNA TGTGCCAGCAGTTACTCCGGACAGGGCTATGGCTACACCTTC. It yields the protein CASSYSGQGYGYTF.

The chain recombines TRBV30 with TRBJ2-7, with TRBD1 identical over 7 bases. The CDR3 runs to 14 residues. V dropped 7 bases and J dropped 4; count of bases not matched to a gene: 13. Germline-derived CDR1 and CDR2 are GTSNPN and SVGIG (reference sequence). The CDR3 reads CAFHRQGTGYEQYF. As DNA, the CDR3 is TGTGCCTTTCATCGACAGGGTACCGGTTACGAGCAGTACTTC.

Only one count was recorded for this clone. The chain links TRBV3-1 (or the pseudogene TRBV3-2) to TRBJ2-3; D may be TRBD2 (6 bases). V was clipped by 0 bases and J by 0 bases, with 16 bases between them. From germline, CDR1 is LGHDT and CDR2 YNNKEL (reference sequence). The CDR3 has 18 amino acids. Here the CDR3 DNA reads TGTGCCAGCAGCCAAGATTGGCAGACGGGGACTAGCACAGATACGCAGTATTTT. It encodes CASSQDWQTGTSTDTQYF.

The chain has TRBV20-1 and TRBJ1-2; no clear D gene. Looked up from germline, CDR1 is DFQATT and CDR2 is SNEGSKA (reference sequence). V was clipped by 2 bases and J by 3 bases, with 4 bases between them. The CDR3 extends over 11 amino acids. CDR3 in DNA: TGCAGTGCTAGACCGTACTATGGCTACACCTTC. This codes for CSARPYYGYTF.

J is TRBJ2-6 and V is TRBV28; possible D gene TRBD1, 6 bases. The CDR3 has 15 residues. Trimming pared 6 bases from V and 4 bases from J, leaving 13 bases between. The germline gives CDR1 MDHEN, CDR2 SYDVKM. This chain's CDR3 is CASRARTAGANVLTF. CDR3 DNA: TGTGCCAGCAGGGCCCGGACAGCCGGGGCCAACGTCCTGACTTTC.

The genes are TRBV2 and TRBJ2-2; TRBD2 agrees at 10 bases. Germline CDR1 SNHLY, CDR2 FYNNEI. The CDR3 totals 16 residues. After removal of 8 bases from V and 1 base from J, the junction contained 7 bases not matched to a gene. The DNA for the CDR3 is TGTGCCAGCGGACCCGGACTAGCGGTGAACACCGGGGAGCTGTTTTTT. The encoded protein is CASGPGLAVNTGELFF.

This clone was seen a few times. The CDR3 sequence is CASSSHSSGNTIYF. As DNA, the CDR3 is TGTGCCAGCAGTTCCCACAGCTCTGGAAACACCATATATTTT. V gene TRBV28 combines with J gene TRBJ1-3; the D is unclear. Per germline, CDR1 MDHEN and CDR2 SYDVKM. V dropped 4 bases and J dropped 0 bases, with 7 bases sitting between them. This CDR3 has 14 residues.

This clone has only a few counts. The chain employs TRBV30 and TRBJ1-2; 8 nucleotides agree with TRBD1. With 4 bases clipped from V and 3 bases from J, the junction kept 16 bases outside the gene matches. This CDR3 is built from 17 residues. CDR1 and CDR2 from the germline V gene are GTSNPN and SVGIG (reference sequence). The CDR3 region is CAWTPRQGRGWYYGYTF. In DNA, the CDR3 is TGTGCCTGGACGCCCCGACAGGGGAGGGGGTGGTACTATGGCTACACCTTC. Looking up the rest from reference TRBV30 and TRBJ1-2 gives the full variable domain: SQTIHQWPATLVQPVGSPLSLECTVEGTSNPNLYWYRQAAGRGLQLLFYSVGIGQISSEVPQNLSASRPQDRQFILSSKKLLLSDSGFYLCAWTPRQGRGWYYGYTFGSGTRLTVV.